These 10 T cell receptor beta chains share one sample of origin, sequenced in a study of Tregs in tolerant kidney transplant recipients. Data came from immunoSEQ multiplex PCR; TCRdb stores just in-frame clones and leaves some out. The table includes roughly 69,000 clones, 95% to 98% detected once. Here the sequenced sample was Tregs from blood, taken before the transplant. The receptors come from a human donor who received a combined kidney and bone marrow transplant.

The chain uses TRBV11-2 and TRBJ2-7, with 11 bases fitting TRBD2. J gave up 3 bases and V 1 base, and 2 bases lay outside the gene matches. The CDR3 loop spans 15 amino acids. Germline CDR1 SGHAT, CDR2 FQNNGV. CDR3 loop: CASSLGLAGGYEQYF. The CDR3 nucleotides are TGTGCCAGCAGCTTAGGGCTAGCGGGGGGCTACGAGCAGTACTTC. The variable domain in full, with the rest retrieved from reference TRBV11-2 and TRBJ2-7, is EAGVAQSPRYKIIEKRQSVAFWCNPISGHATLYWYQQILGQGPKLLIQFQNNGVVDDSQLPKDRFSAERLKGVDSTLKIQPAKLEDSAVYLCASSLGLAGGYEQYFGPGTRLTVT.

V and J are TRBV5-5 and TRBJ1-6; tentative D call: TRBD1 (6 bases). Trimming took 5 bases from V and 7 from J, leaving 16 bases between them. Germline lookup yields CDR1 SGHKS and CDR2 YYEKEE (reference sequence). The CDR3 covers 15 residues. The CDR3 loop is CASRHPGTPNSPLHF. The CDR3 DNA sequence: TGTGCCAGCAGGCATCCCGGGACACCGAATTCACCCCTCCACTTT.

This sequence joins TRBV2 and TRBJ2-3, with a tentative D call TRBD2 (6 bases). The CDR3 is 15 amino acids. From germline, CDR1 is SNHLY and CDR2 FYNNEI. Trimming removed 6 bases at V and 0 bases at J, with 13 bases between. The CDR3, as DNA: TGTGCCAGCAGCGGGGACTGGAGTAGCACAGATACGCAGTATTTT. Amino acids: CASSGDWSSTDTQYF.

The J gene is TRBJ2-2, the V gene TRBV5-1; 9 bases line up with TRBD2. The CDR3 extends over 15 amino acids. CDR1 and CDR2 (germline): SGHRS, YFSETQ. The V and J ends lost 4 bases and 2 bases, in that order; junction bases with no gene match: 3. The CDR3 loop reads CASSPTSGNTGELFF. CDR3 bases: TGCGCCAGCAGCCCGACTAGCGGTAACACCGGGGAGCTGTTTTTT. The full variable domain, rest sourced from reference TRBV5-1 and TRBJ2-2, is KAGVTQTPRYLIKTRGQQVTLSCSPISGHRSVSWYQQTPGQGLQFLFEYFSETQRNKGNFPGRFSGRQFSNSRSEMNVSTLELGDSALYLCASSPTSGNTGELFFGEGSRLTVL.

The chain uses TRBV11-3 and TRBJ2-5, with D possibly TRBD2 on 5 matching bases. CDR1 SGHNT and CDR2 YENEEA come from the germline V gene. Trimming shortened V by 2 bases and J by 4 bases, and 20 bases separated the two germline ends. This CDR3 has 17 amino acids. The CDR3 loop is CASSLRLGVRTGETQYF. The CDR3 region has the DNA TGTGCCAGCAGCTTACGCTTGGGAGTCAGAACCGGAGAGACCCAGTACTTC.

This rearrangement joins TRBV25-1 to TRBJ2-1; 12 nucleotides agree with TRBD1. CDR1 MGHDK and CDR2 SYGVNS come from the germline V gene. This CDR3 is built from 16 residues. V shed 4 bases, J shed 7 bases, and the junction held 8 bases outside the gene matches. CDR3 nucleotide sequence: TGTGCCAGCAGTGGTATTCGGGACAGGGGGCGGAATGAGCAGTTCTTC. Residues: CASSGIRDRGRNEQFF.

The chain recombines TRBV5-1 with TRBJ2-7; 9 bases are shared with TRBD1. CDR1 SGHRS and CDR2 YFSETQ come from the germline V gene. Trimming took 3 bases from V and 0 from J; bases not matched to a gene: 7. There are 16 residues in the CDR3. CDR3 DNA: TGCGCCAGCAGCTACCCGGGACAGGGTTCCTCCTACGAGCAGTACTTC. This codes for CASSYPGQGSSYEQYF.

Only one count was recorded for this clone. The chain is built from TRBV9 and TRBJ1-2; maybe TRBD1 (6 bases). The germline CDR1 and CDR2 sequences are SGDLS and YYNGEE. V lost 4 bases and J lost 5, with 12 bases in between. CDR3 size: 13 residues. The CDR3 here is CASSLSGQYGYTF. The DNA of the CDR3 is TGTGCCAGCAGCCTCAGTGGACAGTATGGCTACACCTTC.

The chain carries TRBV5-1 and TRBJ1-5, with a tentative D call TRBD1 (5 bases). The CDR3 consists of 14 residues. Germline-derived CDR1 and CDR2 are SGHRS and YFSETQ. Trimming stripped 1 base from V and 6 bases from J, with 11 bases between. CDR3 sequence: CASSLWGGVQPQHF. The CDR3, as DNA: TGCGCCAGCAGCTTGTGGGGGGGAGTTCAGCCCCAGCATTTT.

The chain employs TRBV7-2 and TRBJ1-1; maybe TRBD1 (5 bases). Germline V gene lookup returns CDR1 SGHTA and CDR2 FQGNSA. The CDR3 extends over 14 amino acids. The V end lost 1 base, the J end lost 4 bases, and 10 bases lay between the germline ends. This chain's CDR3 is CASSLGGRSTEAFF. The CDR3 nucleotides are TGTGCCAGCAGCTTAGGGGGCCGAAGCACTGAAGCTTTCTTT.